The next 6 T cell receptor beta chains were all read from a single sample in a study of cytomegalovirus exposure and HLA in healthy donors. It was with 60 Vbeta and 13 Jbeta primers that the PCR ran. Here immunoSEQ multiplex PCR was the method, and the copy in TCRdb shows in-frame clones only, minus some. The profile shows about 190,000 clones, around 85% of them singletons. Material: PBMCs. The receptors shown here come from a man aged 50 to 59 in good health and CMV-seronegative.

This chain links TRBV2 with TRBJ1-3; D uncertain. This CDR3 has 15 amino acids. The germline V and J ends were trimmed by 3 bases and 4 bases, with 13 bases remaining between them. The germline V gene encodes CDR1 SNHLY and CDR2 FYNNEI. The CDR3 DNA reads TGTGCCAGCAGTGAGTCGACGTCTAGGGGAAACACCATATATTTT. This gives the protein CASSESTSRGNTIYF.

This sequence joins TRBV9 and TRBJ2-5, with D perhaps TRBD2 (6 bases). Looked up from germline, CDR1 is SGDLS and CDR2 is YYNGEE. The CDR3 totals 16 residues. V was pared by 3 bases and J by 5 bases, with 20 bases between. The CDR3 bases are TGTGCCAGCAGCGAGAGGTGGACTATCCCAGGGGAGACCCAGTACTTC. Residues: CASSERWTIPGETQYF.

The chain's CDR3 is CASSLGQGLPRGAWEDTQYF. The CDR3 nucleotides are TGTGCCAGCAGTTTAGGGCAGGGCCTTCCCCGGGGGGCATGGGAAGATACGCAGTATTTT. The chain combines TRBV27 with TRBJ2-3, with TRBD2 as a possible D gene (7 bases). From germline, CDR1 is MNHEY and CDR2 SMNVEV (reference sequence). V lost 2 bases, J lost 5 bases, and 29 bases lay in between. The CDR3 sequence is 20 residues long.

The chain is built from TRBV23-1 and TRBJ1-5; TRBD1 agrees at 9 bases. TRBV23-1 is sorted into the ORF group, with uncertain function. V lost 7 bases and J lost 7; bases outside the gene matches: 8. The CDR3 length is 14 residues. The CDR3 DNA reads TGCGCCAGCACCAGAAGGACAGGGGTACAGCCCCAGCATTTT. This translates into CASTRRTGVQPQHF.

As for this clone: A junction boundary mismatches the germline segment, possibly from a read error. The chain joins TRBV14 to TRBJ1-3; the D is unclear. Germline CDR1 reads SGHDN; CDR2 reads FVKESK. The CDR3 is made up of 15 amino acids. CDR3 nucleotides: TGTGCCAGCAGCCAAGAAAGAGGGCTAGGAAACGCCATATATTTT. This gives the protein CASSQERGLGNAIYF.

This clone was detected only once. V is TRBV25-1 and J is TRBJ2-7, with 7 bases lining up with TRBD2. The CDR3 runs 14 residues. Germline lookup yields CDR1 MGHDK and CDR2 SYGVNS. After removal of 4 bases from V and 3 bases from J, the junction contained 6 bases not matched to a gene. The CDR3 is CASSGSGALYEQYF. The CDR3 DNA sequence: TGTGCCAGCAGTGGGAGCGGGGCCCTCTACGAGCAGTACTTC.